What follows are 20 T cell receptor beta chains derived from one specimen sequenced in a study of sequential checkpoint blockade in melanoma. Treatment noted: randomized to nivolumab then ipilimumab (arm A) or the reverse (arm B). Sequencing was performed with immunoSEQ multiplex PCR; in TCRdb, only in-frame clones are kept and a portion is missing. This sample carries under 50,000 clones, roughly 90% of them seen once, and the ten largest clones take roughly 12%. The specimen was CD8+ T cells sorted from blood (inferred from file names), collected from a patient given nivolumab and ipilimumab in sequence. These receptors were taken from a human donor with melanoma.

As concerns this clone: Other nucleotide sequences in the sample specify the same CDR3. The chain uses TRBV14 and TRBJ2-1; 10 bases line up with TRBD2. V shed 4 bases, J shed 13 bases, and the junction held 13 bases outside the gene matches. The CDR3 sequence is 15 residues long. CDR1 and CDR2 from the germline V gene are SGHDN and FVKESK. The CDR3 sequence is CASSPSGRSSGEQFF. Here the CDR3 DNA reads TGTGCCAGCAGCCCTAGCGGGAGATCTTCTGGTGAACAGTTCTTC. Filled out from reference TRBV14 and TRBJ2-1, the complete variable domain reads EAGVTQFPSHSVIEKGQTVTLRCDPISGHDNLYWYRRVMGKEIKFLLHFVKESKQDESGMPNNRFLAERTGGTYSTLKVQPAELEDSGVYFCASSPSGRSSGEQFFGPGTRLTVL.

V and J are TRBV9 and TRBJ2-7; TRBD2 agrees at 7 bases. Germline V gene lookup returns CDR1 SGDLS and CDR2 YYNGEE. The trim removed 0 bases at V and 0 bases at J, leaving 3 bases unmatched. This CDR3 spans 15 amino acids. The CDR3 region has the DNA TGTGCCAGCAGCGTAGCAGCGGGGAACTCCTACGAGCAGTACTTC. Its translation: CASSVAAGNSYEQYF. Full variable domain (outside the CDR3, taken from reference TRBV9 and TRBJ2-7): DSGVTQTPKHLITATGQRVTLRCSPRSGDLSVYWYQQSLDQGLQFLIQYYNGEERAKGNILERFSAQQFPDLHSELNLSSLELGDSALYFCASSVAAGNSYEQYFGPGTRLTVT.

This chain joins TRBV5-5 and TRBJ2-1, with a weak D call TRBD1 (5 bases). The CDR3 loop spans 15 amino acids. V lost 0 bases and J 7 bases, leaving 14 bases between the germline ends. Germline V gene lookup returns CDR1 SGHKS and CDR2 YYEKEE (reference sequence). CDR3 bases: TGTGCCAGCAGCTTGGGTCAGGGTTTCCTGAATGAGCAGTTCTTC. Encoded protein: CASSLGQGFLNEQFF.

The rearrangement links TRBV13 to TRBJ2-2; 8 bases match TRBD1. The J segment lost 2 bases and the V segment lost 5 bases, leaving 4 bases of the junction unmatched. Looked up from germline, CDR1 is PRHDT and CDR2 is FYEKMQ (reference sequence). The CDR3 has 15 residues. The CDR3 sequence is CASSNDRGNTGELFF. Written as DNA, the CDR3 is TGTGCCAGCAGCAATGACAGGGGAAACACCGGGGAGCTGTTTTTT.

This rearrangement joins TRBV4-1 to TRBJ2-7; D may be TRBD2 (6 bases). This CDR3 is built from 13 residues. In germline, CDR1 is MGHRA, CDR2 YSYEKL. With 2 bases removed from V and 4 bases from J, the gap between germline ends came to 9 bases. The CDR3 DNA is TGCGCCAGCAGCCAACCCCGGGAGTACGAGCAGTACTTC. The encoded protein is CASSQPREYEQYF.

The chain carries TRBV4-3 and TRBJ1-1; D is ambiguous. V was clipped by 0 bases and J by 5 bases, with 7 bases between them. This CDR3 has 13 residues. Per germline, CDR1 LGHNA and CDR2 YSLEER. This chain's CDR3 is CASSQDSGTEAFF. The CDR3 DNA is TGCGCCAGCAGCCAAGATTCAGGAACTGAAGCTTTCTTT.

The J gene is TRBJ2-3, the V gene TRBV7-6, with TRBD2 as a possible D gene (6 bases). The V end lost 4 bases, the J end lost 6 bases, and 11 bases lay between the germline ends. Germline V gene data show CDR1 as SGHVS and CDR2 as FNYEAQ. The CDR3 totals 13 residues. The CDR3 reads CASSSRDSDTQYF. CDR3 nucleotide sequence: TGTGCCAGCAGCTCCCGGGACTCTGATACGCAGTATTTT.

The gene calls are TRBV7-3 and TRBJ1-1, with D hard to call. Germline-derived CDR1 and CDR2 are SGHTA and FQGTGA. With 1 base removed from V and 5 bases from J, the gap between germline ends came to 8 bases. This CDR3 comprises 13 residues. CDR3 nucleotide sequence: TGTGCCAGCAGCTTAAGGAGGTCTACTGAAGCTTTCTTT. Encoded protein: CASSLRRSTEAFF.

J is TRBJ2-7 and V is TRBV13; no clear D. The CDR3 totals 14 residues. The germline V gene encodes CDR1 PRHDT and CDR2 FYEKMQ (reference sequence). Trimming cost V 0 bases and J 5 bases, with 11 bases left between them. As DNA, the CDR3 is TGTGCCAGCAGCTTAGGTGGGCCTCAGGACGAGCAGTACTTC. This sequence encodes CASSLGGPQDEQYF.

The rearrangement joins TRBV10-3 to TRBJ2-7; 8 nucleotides agree with TRBD2. Trimming at V came to 6 bases and at J to 6 bases, leaving 1 base not matched to a gene. The CDR3 extends over 11 amino acids. Germline CDR1 reads ENHRY; CDR2 reads SYGVKD. The CDR3 loop reads CAISGGVEQYV. The CDR3 nucleotides read TGTGCCATCAGCGGGGGGGTCGAGCAGTACGTC.

The V and J genes are TRBV11-2 and TRBJ1-1; no firm D call. This CDR3 spans 11 amino acids. From germline, CDR1 is SGHAT and CDR2 FQNNGV. The ends were cut back, 4 bases at V and 6 bases at J, with 6 bases in the middle. CDR3 amino acids: CASSSFPEAFF. CDR3 nucleotides: TGTGCCAGCAGCTCCTTCCCTGAAGCTTTCTTT. The whole variable domain, filled in from reference TRBV11-2 and TRBJ1-1, reads EAGVAQSPRYKIIEKRQSVAFWCNPISGHATLYWYQQILGQGPKLLIQFQNNGVVDDSQLPKDRFSAERLKGVDSTLKIQPAKLEDSAVYLCASSSFPEAFFGQGTRLTVV.

This clone has a single count. CDR3 sequence reads: CASSPLGGYSLVRGTEAFF. Written as DNA, the CDR3 is TGTGCCAGCAGCCCCCTGGGAGGGTACAGTCTAGTACGGGGGACTGAAGCTTTCTTT. This chain links TRBV7-2 with TRBJ1-1; maybe TRBD1 (5 bases). Germline V lookup: CDR1 SGHTA, CDR2 FQGNSA. The CDR3 runs to 19 residues. V was trimmed by 5 bases and J by 5 bases, leaving 30 bases between them.

The rearrangement uses TRBV5-6 and TRBJ2-2; 10 bases are a match to TRBD2. This CDR3 is built from 16 residues. Trimming removed 7 bases from V and 1 base from J; junction bases left unmatched: 7. Germline values: CDR1 SGHDT, CDR2 YYEEEE. The CDR3 sequence is CASYPPSGRNTGELFF. The CDR3 region has the DNA TGTGCCAGCTACCCACCTAGCGGGAGGAACACCGGGGAGCTGTTTTTT. Variable domain in full (rest from reference TRBV5-6 and TRBJ2-2): DAGVTQSPTHLIKTRGQQVTLRCSPKSGHDTVSWYQQALGQGPQFIFQYYEEEERQRGNFPDRFSGHQFPNYSSELNVNALLLGDSALYLCASYPPSGRNTGELFFGEGSRLTVL.

The CDR3 loop reads CASSFRPSGEQYF. DNA of the CDR3: TGTGCCAGCAGTTTCCGACCATCGGGCGAGCAGTACTTC. The chain couples TRBV27 to TRBJ2-7; D unresolved. The germline CDR1 and CDR2 sequences are MNHEY and SMNVEV (reference sequence). The CDR3 has 13 residues. Trimming left V 3 bases short and J 6 bases short, with 12 bases between.

With regard to this clone: One end of the junction is discordant with germline, which a read error may explain. The V and J genes are TRBV7-7 and TRBJ2-1; 8 bases are a match to TRBD1. The CDR3 has 15 amino acids. CDR1 and CDR2 (germline): SSHAT, FNYEAQ (reference sequence). The CDR3 spells CASSTGTGLLNEQFF. CDR3 nucleotides: TGTGCTAGCAGCACCGGGACAGGCCTCCTCAATGAGCAGTTCTTC.

This chain connects TRBV5-1 to TRBJ2-1; 12 bases are shared with TRBD2. This CDR3 spans 16 amino acids. Trimming removed 4 bases from V and 1 base from J; junction bases left unmatched: 3. From germline, CDR1 is SGHRS and CDR2 YFSETQ. The CDR3 loop is CASSPGLAGSYNEQFF. In DNA form, the CDR3 reads TGCGCCAGCAGCCCCGGACTAGCGGGATCCTACAATGAGCAGTTCTTC.

This chain uses TRBV6-6 with TRBJ2-2; D perhaps matches TRBD2 (7 bases). This CDR3 is built from 16 residues. CDR1 is MNHNY and CDR2 is SVGAGI in the germline V gene (reference sequence). Trimming removed 5 bases at V and 5 bases at J, with 18 bases between. The chain's CDR3 is CASSPSRGAGTGELFF. CDR3 DNA sequence: TGTGCCAGCAGTCCCTCACGGGGGGCAGGTACCGGGGAGCTGTTTTTT.

The rearrangement links TRBV4-2 to TRBJ2-7; D not certain. Trimming cost V 1 base and J 3 bases, with 4 bases left between them. CDR1 LGHNA and CDR2 YNFKEQ come from the germline V gene. The CDR3 has 12 amino acids. CDR3 in amino acids: CASSQGSYEQYF. CDR3 in DNA: TGTGCCAGCAGCCAAGGGAGCTACGAGCAGTACTTC.

This chain joins TRBV28 and TRBJ2-7; D possibly corresponds to TRBD2 (6 bases). The V and J ends lost 8 bases and 2 bases respectively, with 13 bases between them. CDR1 is MDHEN, CDR2 SYDVKM, per germline. This CDR3 has 13 residues. The CDR3 nucleotides are TGTGCCAGCGGTTGGAGGGGAGCCTACGAGCAGTACTTC. This sequence encodes CASGWRGAYEQYF.

The genes are TRBV9 and TRBJ2-3; 12 positions match TRBD2. The germline CDR1 and CDR2 sequences are SGDLS and YYNGEE. Trimming took 5 bases from V and 4 from J; bases not matched to a gene: 5. This CDR3 region has 15 residues. In DNA form, the CDR3 reads TGTGCCAGCAGTCCTAGCGGGAGGGCCGCAGATACGCAGTATTTT. This encodes CASSPSGRAADTQYF.